This T cell receptor beta chain was profiled in a study of CD8 T cells in ankylosing spondylitis. CDR3 length: 17 residues. With 1 base removed from V and 7 bases from J, the gap between germline ends came to 20 bases. TCRdb re-derived calls from the 5' RACE reads in MiXCR, one entry per CDR3 protein. Of about 340,000 distinct CDR3 sequences listed, about 15% are singletons. The sequenced sample consisted of blood, either unsorted or a sorted T cell fraction (not recorded which). The chain has TRBV12-3 or TRBV12-4 and TRBJ2-1; a possible D gene is TRBD2 (5 bases). This sequence was found in a male donor with ankylosing spondylitis or in good health (not recorded which). As DNA, the CDR3 is TGTGCCAGCAGTTTAGATATAAGGGATTTCCTAGCTAATGAGCAGTTCTTC. Protein: CASSLDIRDFLANEQFF.